Below, one T cell receptor beta chain is given with its context. The antigen it recognizes is unknown. Per-base qualities were not stored, and no clone one base away is much larger. These data are taken from a study of CD8 T cells in ankylosing spondylitis (dated by TCRdb to 2015 to 2018). With respect to the entire study: To find TCR variants linked to disease, the study profiled T cell receptor beta repertoires in ankylosing spondylitis patients and healthy donors. In total, the full study cohort was made up of 110 or so healthy donors and about two dozen ankylosing spondylitis patients. Peripheral blood was sampled, and synovial fluid was additionally collected from ankylosing spondylitis patients.

The full study reports these points: The disease-linked clones had a CD8+ phenotype and were found at relatively low frequencies in peripheral blood. According to the report, matched synovial fluid samples from ankylosing spondylitis patients were significantly enriched for the disease-linked clones. Blood from ankylosing spondylitis patients appeared to be characterized by a TCR beta motif made up of several highly homologous amino acid variants. Some motif variants were previously reported in synovial fluid and blood of reactive arthritis patients, suggesting common disease-initiation mechanisms.

The instrument given in TCRdb is Illumina HiSeq 2500. Quantitative 5'-RACE with molecular barcodes was the method used to prepare the TCR beta libraries. In the paper's pipeline: Disease-linked TCR variants were identified with a new computational method built on a probabilistic model of VDJ rearrangement. The raw public reads went through TCRdb reprocessing: fastp at Q25, MiXCR clone calling, in-frame beta chains kept. When rows share a CDR3 protein, they turn into one entry using the most common DNA and genes. TCRdb assigned the V and J calls; the authors' analysis was not used. The sample table shows a few hundred thousand distinct CDR3 sequences, and approximately 20% are seen once. Roughly a sixth of the sample rests with the top ten. CDR1 is given as MNHEY and CDR2 as SVGEGT, both from the germline V gene. V and J lose 6 bases and 4 bases, and a span of 19 bases separates them. There are 15 amino acids in the CDR3, from cysteine to phenylalanine inclusive. Just the 45-base CDR3 DNA is kept, in frame starting at base 1.

The sample consisted of blood, either unsorted or a sorted T cell fraction (not recorded which). The V and J genes are TRBV6-2 or TRBV6-3 and TRBJ2-7; D gene: possibly TRBD1, on 5 matching bases. The TCR originated in a male donor with ankylosing spondylitis. The DNA sequence follows: TGTGCCAGCAGCGGGCGAATGAAGGGGTTTTACGAGCAGTACTTC. This translates into CASSGRMKGFYEQYF.